The 13 T cell receptor beta chains below all came from one sample that was sequenced in a study of shared clonotypes between healthy human individuals. The naive CD8 population came from CD45RO-negative cells selected for CCR7, without terminally differentiated effector memory CD45RA+ cells. The protocol was immunoSEQ multiplex PCR, while the TCRdb copy is restricted to in-frame clones and leaves out a portion. The repertoire has 700,000 to 950,000 clones, roughly 96% of them found once; the top ten carry under 0.25%. Sequenced input: naive CD8+ T cells sorted from blood. The receptors originated from a man aged 25-40 years in good health.

This rearrangement joins TRBV11-2 to TRBJ2-3; D not resolved. Trimming cost V 2 bases and J 5 bases, with 8 bases left between them. Germline CDR1 and CDR2: SGHAT and FQNNGV. The CDR3 has 13 amino acids. The CDR3 region is CASSLISGDTQYF. The CDR3 nucleotides are TGTGCCAGCAGCTTAATCTCCGGAGATACGCAGTATTTT.

The chain links TRBV30 to TRBJ2-1, with D perhaps matching TRBD2 (6 bases). The germline V gene has CDR1 GTSNPN and CDR2 SVGIG (reference sequence). The CDR3 is made up of 15 amino acids. V lost 2 bases, J lost 9 bases, and 20 bases lay in between. The CDR3 sequence: CAWSPTALPGGEQFF. DNA of the CDR3: TGTGCCTGGAGTCCAACCGCCCTACCCGGGGGTGAGCAGTTCTTC.

On this clone itself: Additional DNA sequences in this sample encode the identical CDR3. The chain combines TRBV28 with TRBJ1-1; unclear D gene. The CDR3 runs to 13 residues. The germline CDR1 and CDR2 sequences are MDHEN and SYDVKM. The ends were cut back, 3 bases at V and 0 bases at J, with 5 bases in the middle. As DNA, the CDR3 is TGTGCCAGCAGTTTTAGGTTGAACACTGAAGCTTTCTTT. It encodes CASSFRLNTEAFF.

This clone was recorded only once. J is TRBJ2-7 and V is TRBV9; D not resolved. This CDR3 is built from 11 residues. V was cut by 4 bases and J by 4 bases, with 6 bases left in between. Per the germline V gene, CDR1 is SGDLS and CDR2 is YYNGEE. CDR3 sequence (DNA): TGTGCCAGCAGCCCTATTTACGAGCAGTACTTC. It yields the protein CASSPIYEQYF.

The chain recombines TRBV4-1 with TRBJ2-1, with 8 bases aligning to TRBD2. This CDR3 is 15 amino acids long. Germline CDR1 reads MGHRA; CDR2 reads YSYEKL. The V segment lost 2 bases and the J segment 4 bases; nucleotides outside the gene matches: 4. In DNA, the CDR3 is TGCGCCAGCAGCCAAAGCGGGAGTGGATACAATGAGCAGTTCTTC. It codes for CASSQSGSGYNEQFF.

The V call is TRBV27, the J call TRBJ1-5; weak D call: TRBD1 (6 bases). The germline gives CDR1 MNHEY, CDR2 SMNVEV (reference sequence). Trimming pared 6 bases from V and 2 bases from J, leaving 23 bases between. The CDR3 has 18 amino acids. Here the CDR3 DNA reads TGTGCCAGCAGCCACCAAGGTCCAGGGGATGTTGGCAATCAGCCCCAGCATTTT. It specifies CASSHQGPGDVGNQPQHF.

The chain uses TRBV7-9 and TRBJ2-7; the match to TRBD1 covers 7 bases. Germline V gene sequence: CDR1 SEHNR, CDR2 FQNEAQ (reference sequence). V trimming: 5 bases; J trimming: 2 bases; junction bases outside the gene matches: 9. The CDR3 covers 15 residues. CDR3 in DNA: TGTGCCAGCAGCCCTGTGACAGGGAACCCCTACGAGCAGTACTTC. Translation gives CASSPVTGNPYEQYF.

The chain recombines TRBV7-9 with TRBJ2-2; 10 positions match TRBD2. The CDR3 consists of 17 residues. CDR1 and CDR2 (germline): SEHNR, FQNEAQ (reference sequence). The ends lost 0 bases at V and 5 bases at J; junction bases unmatched: 6. DNA for the CDR3: TGTGCCAGCAGCTTAGCGGGACTAGCGTCGGGGACCGGGGAGCTGTTTTTT. Residues: CASSLAGLASGTGELFF.

V usage is TRBV28 and J usage is TRBJ2-7; D perhaps matches TRBD1 (5 bases). This CDR3 contains 16 residues. V lost 3 bases, J lost 2 bases, and 17 bases lay in between. CDR1 and CDR2 from the germline V gene are MDHEN and SYDVKM. The CDR3 reads CASSFSMQKGTYEQYF. The CDR3 DNA reads as TGTGCCAGCAGTTTTTCAATGCAAAAGGGGACCTACGAGCAGTACTTC. Filled out from reference TRBV28 and TRBJ2-7, the complete variable domain reads DVKVTQSSRYLVKRTGEKVFLECVQDMDHENMFWYRQDPGLGLRLIYFSYDVKMKEKGDIPEGYSVSREKKERFSLILESASTNQTSMYLCASSFSMQKGTYEQYFGPGTRLTVT.

The rearrangement joins TRBV7-2 to TRBJ2-1, with 10 positions matching TRBD1. Per the germline V gene, CDR1 is SGHTA and CDR2 is FQGNSA. The CDR3 runs to 16 residues. V was pared by 2 bases and J by 7 bases, with 8 bases of the junction left unmatched. The DNA for the CDR3 is TGTGCCAGCAGCTTACGGGACAGGGGAGTACTTAATGAGCAGTTCTTC. It is translated as CASSLRDRGVLNEQFF.

This chain joins TRBV9 and TRBJ2-3; TRBD1 matches 8 bases. The CDR3 is 17 residues long. The junction had 16 bases not matched to a gene; V was cut back by 4 bases and J by 6 bases. The germline V gene has CDR1 SGDLS and CDR2 YYNGEE. The CDR3 sequence: CASSRSVSDRVLDTQYF. The CDR3 DNA reads as TGTGCCAGCAGCCGGAGCGTTTCGGACAGGGTTTTGGATACGCAGTATTTT. Supplemented by reference TRBV9 and TRBJ2-3, the full variable domain reads DSGVTQTPKHLITATGQRVTLRCSPRSGDLSVYWYQQSLDQGLQFLIQYYNGEERAKGNILERFSAQQFPDLHSELNLSSLELGDSALYFCASSRSVSDRVLDTQYFGPGTRLTVL.

The CDR3 reads CASYPLDRNYQPQHF. CDR3 in DNA: TGTGCCAGCTACCCCCTCGACAGAAACTATCAGCCCCAGCATTTT. The chain combines TRBV7-9 with TRBJ1-5; tentatively, D is TRBD1 (5 bases). CDR1 SEHNR and CDR2 FQNEAQ come from the germline V gene (reference sequence). Trimming took 8 bases from V and 5 from J, leaving 19 bases between them. The CDR3 runs 15 residues.

The V and J genes are TRBV5-5 and TRBJ2-7; TRBD2 might be the D (5 bases). The V end was cut by 1 base, the J end by 4 bases, with 12 bases between. The germline V gene encodes CDR1 SGHKS and CDR2 YYEKEE (reference sequence). The CDR3 is 14 residues long. The chain's CDR3 is CASSLNSRTYEQYF. The DNA of the CDR3 is TGTGCCAGCAGCTTGAACAGTCGGACTTACGAGCAGTACTTC.